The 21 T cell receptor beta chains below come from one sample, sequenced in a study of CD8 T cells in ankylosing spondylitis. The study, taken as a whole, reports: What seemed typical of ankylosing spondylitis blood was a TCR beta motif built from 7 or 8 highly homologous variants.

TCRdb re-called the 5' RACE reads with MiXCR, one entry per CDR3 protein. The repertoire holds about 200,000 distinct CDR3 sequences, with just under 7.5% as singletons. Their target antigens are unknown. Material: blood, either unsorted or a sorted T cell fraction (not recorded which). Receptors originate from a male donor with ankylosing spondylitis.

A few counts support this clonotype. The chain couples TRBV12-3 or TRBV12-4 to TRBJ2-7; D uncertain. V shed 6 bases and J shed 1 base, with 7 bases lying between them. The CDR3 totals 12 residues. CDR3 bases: TGTGCCAGCAGCTGGAATTCCTACGAGCAGTACTTC. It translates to CASSWNSYEQYF.

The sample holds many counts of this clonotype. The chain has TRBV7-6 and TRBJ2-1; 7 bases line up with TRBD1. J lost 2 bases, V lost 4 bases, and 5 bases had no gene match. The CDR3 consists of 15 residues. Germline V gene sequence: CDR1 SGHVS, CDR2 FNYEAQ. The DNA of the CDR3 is TGTGCCAGCAGCTCGACAGGGTCCACCTACAATGAGCAGTTCTTC. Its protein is CASSSTGSTYNEQFF.

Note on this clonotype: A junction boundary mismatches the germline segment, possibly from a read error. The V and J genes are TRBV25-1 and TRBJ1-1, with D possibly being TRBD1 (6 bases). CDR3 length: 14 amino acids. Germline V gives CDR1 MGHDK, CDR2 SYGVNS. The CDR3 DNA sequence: TGTGCCAGCAGTCTGGGGACATCGAACACTGAAGCTTACTTT. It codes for CASSLGTSNTEAYF.

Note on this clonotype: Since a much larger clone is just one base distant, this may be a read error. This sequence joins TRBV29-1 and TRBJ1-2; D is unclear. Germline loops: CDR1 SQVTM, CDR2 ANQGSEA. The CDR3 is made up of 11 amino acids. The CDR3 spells CSVEDNYGYTF. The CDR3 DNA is TGCAGCGTCGAAGATAACTATGGCTACACCTTC.

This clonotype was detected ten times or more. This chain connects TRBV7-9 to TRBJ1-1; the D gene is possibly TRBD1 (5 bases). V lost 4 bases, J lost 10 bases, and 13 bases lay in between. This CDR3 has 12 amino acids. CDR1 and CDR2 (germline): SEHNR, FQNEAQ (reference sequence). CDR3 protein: CASSSGPRSAFF. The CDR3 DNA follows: TGTGCCAGCAGCTCAGGGCCCCGATCAGCTTTCTTT.

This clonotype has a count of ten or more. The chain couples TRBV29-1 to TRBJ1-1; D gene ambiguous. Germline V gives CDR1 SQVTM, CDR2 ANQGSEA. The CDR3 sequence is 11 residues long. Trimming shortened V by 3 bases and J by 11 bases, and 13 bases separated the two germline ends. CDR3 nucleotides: TGCAGCGTTGAGGATGGCTACCTGGCTTTCTTT. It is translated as CSVEDGYLAFF.

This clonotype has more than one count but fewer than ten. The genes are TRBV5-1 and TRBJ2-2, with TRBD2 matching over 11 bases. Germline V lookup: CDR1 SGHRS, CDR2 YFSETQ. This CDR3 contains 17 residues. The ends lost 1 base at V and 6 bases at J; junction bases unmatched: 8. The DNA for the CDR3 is TGCGCCAGCAGCTTGCGGCTAGCGGGGGGCCGTGCCGGGGAGCTGTTTTTT. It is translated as CASSLRLAGGRAGELFF.

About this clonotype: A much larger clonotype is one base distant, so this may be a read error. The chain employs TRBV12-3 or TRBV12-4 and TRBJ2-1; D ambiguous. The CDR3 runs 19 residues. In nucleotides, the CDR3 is TGTACCAGCAGTTTAATCCTTATAGCCTATGATAGCTCCTACAATGAGCAGTTCTTC. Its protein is CTSSLILIAYDSSYNEQFF.

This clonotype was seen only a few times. DNA of the CDR3: TGTGCCACCAGTGATTGGTCAGAGGATTCTCAGCCCCAGCATTTT. Translation: CATSDWSEDSQPQHF. The chain recombines TRBV24-1 with TRBJ1-5; no clear D gene. CDR3 length: 15 amino acids. The V end lost 2 bases, the J end lost 6 bases, and 13 bases lay between the germline ends. CDR1 and CDR2 (germline): KGHDR, SFDVKD.

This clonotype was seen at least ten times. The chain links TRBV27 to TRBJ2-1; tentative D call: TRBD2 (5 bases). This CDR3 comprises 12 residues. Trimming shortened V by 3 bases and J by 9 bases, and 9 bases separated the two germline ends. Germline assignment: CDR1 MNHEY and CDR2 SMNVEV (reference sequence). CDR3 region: CASSFPGSEQFF. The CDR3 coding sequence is TGTGCCAGCAGTTTTCCGGGAAGTGAGCAGTTCTTC.

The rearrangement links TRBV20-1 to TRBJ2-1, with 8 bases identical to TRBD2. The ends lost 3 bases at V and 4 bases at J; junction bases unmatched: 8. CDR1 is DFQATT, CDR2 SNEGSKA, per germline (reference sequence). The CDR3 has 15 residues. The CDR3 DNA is TGCAGTGCTAGGGCTATAGCGGGACCATACAATGAGCAGTTCTTC. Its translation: CSARAIAGPYNEQFF.

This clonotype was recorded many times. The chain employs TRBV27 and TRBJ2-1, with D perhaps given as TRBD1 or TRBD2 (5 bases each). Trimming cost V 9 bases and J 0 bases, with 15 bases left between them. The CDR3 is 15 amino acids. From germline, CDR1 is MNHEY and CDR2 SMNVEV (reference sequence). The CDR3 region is CASQNEGISYNEQFF. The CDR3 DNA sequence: TGTGCCAGTCAGAATGAGGGGATCTCCTACAATGAGCAGTTCTTC.

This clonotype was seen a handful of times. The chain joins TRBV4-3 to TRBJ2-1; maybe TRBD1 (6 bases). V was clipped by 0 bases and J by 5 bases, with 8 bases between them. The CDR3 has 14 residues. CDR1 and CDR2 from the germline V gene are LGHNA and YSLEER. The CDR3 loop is CASSQDRTDNEQFF. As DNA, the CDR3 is TGCGCCAGCAGCCAAGACAGGACAGACAATGAGCAGTTCTTC.

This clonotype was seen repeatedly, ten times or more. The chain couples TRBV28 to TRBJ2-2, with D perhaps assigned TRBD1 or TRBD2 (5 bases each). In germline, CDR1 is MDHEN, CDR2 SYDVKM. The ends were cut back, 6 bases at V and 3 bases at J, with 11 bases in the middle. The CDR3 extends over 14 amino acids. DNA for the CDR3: TGTGCCAGCAGAGTTTTGGGGGACACCGGGGAGCTGTTTTTT. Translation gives CASRVLGDTGELFF.

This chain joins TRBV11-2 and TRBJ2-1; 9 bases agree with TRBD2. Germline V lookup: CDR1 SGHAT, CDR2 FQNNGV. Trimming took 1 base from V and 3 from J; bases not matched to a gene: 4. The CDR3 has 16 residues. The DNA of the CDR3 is TGTGCCAGCAGCTTAGTAGCGGGAGTTCTCTACAATGAGCAGTTCTTC. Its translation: CASSLVAGVLYNEQFF.

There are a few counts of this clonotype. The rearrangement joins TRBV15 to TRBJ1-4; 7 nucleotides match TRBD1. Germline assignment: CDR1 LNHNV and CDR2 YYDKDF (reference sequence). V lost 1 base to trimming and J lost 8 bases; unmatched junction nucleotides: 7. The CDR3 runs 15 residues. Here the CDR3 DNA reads TGTGCCACCAGCAGAGCCCGAGGGGGCCCAGAAAAACTGTTTTTT. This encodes CATSRARGGPEKLFF.

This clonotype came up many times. The CDR3 loop is CATVETGGEETQYF. The CDR3 DNA follows: TGTGCCACCGTGGAGACAGGGGGCGAAGAGACCCAGTACTTC. The chain carries TRBV24-1 and TRBJ2-5, with TRBD1 matching 10 bases. CDR1 is KGHDR and CDR2 is SFDVKD in the germline V gene. This CDR3 region has 14 residues. V was clipped by 9 bases and J by 3 bases; unmatched bases: 6.

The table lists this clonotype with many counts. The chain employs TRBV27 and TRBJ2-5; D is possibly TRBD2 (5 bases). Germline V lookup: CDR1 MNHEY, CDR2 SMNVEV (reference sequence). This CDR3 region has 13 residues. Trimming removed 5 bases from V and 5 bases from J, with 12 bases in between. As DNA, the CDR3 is TGTGCCAGCAGTACTCTTGGGGAGGAGACCCAGTACTTC. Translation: CASSTLGEETQYF.

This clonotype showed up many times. DNA of the CDR3: TGTGCCAGCAGCCCGTCCGGGACTAGCGGGAGGACAGATACGCAGTATTTT. This gives the protein CASSPSGTSGRTDTQYF. This sequence joins TRBV28 and TRBJ2-3; 15 bases are shared with TRBD2. CDR3 length equals 17 residues. With V trimmed by 6 bases and J by 3 bases, 7 bases remained unmatched. Germline lookup yields CDR1 MDHEN and CDR2 SYDVKM. Variable domain in full (rest from reference TRBV28 and TRBJ2-3): DVKVTQSSRYLVKRTGEKVFLECVQDMDHENMFWYRQDPGLGLRLIYFSYDVKMKEKGDIPEGYSVSREKKERFSLILESASTNQTSMYLCASSPSGTSGRTDTQYFGPGTRLTVL.

CDR3 sequence reads: CSARGDRVSYEQYF. DNA for the CDR3: TGCAGTGCTAGGGGAGACAGAGTCTCCTACGAGCAGTACTTC. The chain combines TRBV20-1 with TRBJ2-7; either TRBD1 or TRBD2 may supply D (5 bases each). V was clipped by 3 bases and J by 0 bases, with 12 bases between them. Looked up from germline, CDR1 is DFQATT and CDR2 is SNEGSKA (reference sequence). The CDR3 is 14 residues long.

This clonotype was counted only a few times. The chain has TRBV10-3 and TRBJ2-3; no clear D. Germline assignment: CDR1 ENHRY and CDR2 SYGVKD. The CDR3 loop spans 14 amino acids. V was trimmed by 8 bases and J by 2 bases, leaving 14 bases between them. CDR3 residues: CAILPAGSTDTQYF. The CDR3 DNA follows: TGTGCCATCCTCCCAGCCGGATCCACAGATACGCAGTATTTT.